The 26 T cell receptor beta chains below come from one sample, sequenced in a study of cytomegalovirus exposure and HLA in healthy donors. 60 Vbeta and 13 Jbeta primers were used in PCR. The table came from immunoSEQ multiplex PCR; TCRdb's copy has only in-frame clones and leaves some out. The sample lists 85,000 to 130,000 clones; about 9.5% were seen once. Material: PBMCs. Receptors originate from a man aged 40-55 years in good health and CMV-seropositive.

This clone appeared a few times. The rearrangement uses TRBV5-4 and TRBJ1-2, with 12 bases matching TRBD1. The CDR3 is 17 amino acids. V lost 5 bases to trimming and J lost 7 bases; unmatched junction nucleotides: 15. Looked up from germline, CDR1 is SGHNT and CDR2 is YYREEE (reference sequence). The CDR3 loop is CASSPQLPGQGAIGYTF. CDR3 nucleotide sequence: TGTGCCAGCAGTCCCCAACTACCGGGACAGGGGGCGATTGGCTACACCTTC.

This clone was found a few times. V and J are TRBV5-1 and TRBJ2-3, with D possibly matching TRBD2 (7 bases). Trimming took off 5 bases at V and 5 bases at J, with 21 bases between the two ends. From germline, CDR1 is SGHRS and CDR2 YFSETQ. The length of the CDR3 is 16 residues. CDR3 DNA: TGCGCCAGCAGATTCACGGGGGGCTCAAGGAGAGATACGCAGTATTTT. This sequence encodes CASRFTGGSRRDTQYF.

This clone was seen a few times. The rearrangement uses TRBV7-2 and TRBJ2-3; no clear D gene. Germline-derived CDR1 and CDR2 are SGHTA and FQGNSA. V dropped 1 base and J dropped 2 bases, with 7 bases sitting between them. The CDR3 is 14 residues long. CDR3 region: CASSLGGDTDTQYF. The CDR3 region has the DNA TGTGCCAGCAGCTTAGGCGGAGACACAGATACGCAGTATTTT.

The J gene is TRBJ2-2, the V gene TRBV2; TRBD2 agrees at 9 bases. CDR3 length: 17 residues. V dropped 1 base and J dropped 3; count of bases not matched to a gene: 6. Germline lookup yields CDR1 SNHLY and CDR2 FYNNEI. The CDR3 DNA is TGTGCCAGCAGTGAAGGGGCGGGAGGGCCTCACACCGGGGAGCTGTTTTTT. It is translated as CASSEGAGGPHTGELFF.

This chain links TRBV6-5 with TRBJ2-7; D gene ambiguous. Germline-derived CDR1 and CDR2 are MNHEY and SVGAGI. The CDR3 is 15 residues long. V lost 7 bases and J 2 bases, leaving 18 bases between the germline ends. For the CDR3, the DNA is TGTGCCAGCAAAGTGGGTGGGCCCGAGACCTACGAGCAGTACTTC. As protein: CASKVGGPETYEQYF.

V and J are TRBV14 and TRBJ2-2, with D hard to call. From germline, CDR1 is SGHDN and CDR2 FVKESK. Trimming removed 4 bases from V and 3 bases from J, with 9 bases in between. The CDR3 totals 14 residues. CDR3 nucleotides: TGTGCCAGCAGCCCTTCCGCGTACACCGGGGAGCTGTTTTTT. Its translation: CASSPSAYTGELFF.

This clone was picked up a small number of times. In DNA form, the CDR3 reads TGTGCCAGCAGCTTAGGGGGACTAGCGGTCCAGGGGGGCAATGAGCAGTTCTTC. This encodes CASSLGGLAVQGGNEQFF. The chain couples TRBV7-2 to TRBJ2-1, with TRBD2 identical over 11 bases. CDR3 length: 18 amino acids. V gave up 1 base and J gave up 6 bases; unmatched junction bases: 11. CDR1 SGHTA and CDR2 FQGNSA come from the germline V gene.

The table lists this clone with a few counts. This chain uses TRBV19 with TRBJ1-1, with D unresolved. V was trimmed by 5 bases and J by 4 bases, leaving 11 bases between them. Per germline, CDR1 LNHDA and CDR2 SQIVND (reference sequence). The CDR3 is 13 residues long. CDR3 in amino acids: CASSEARGTEAFF. DNA for the CDR3: TGTGCCAGTAGTGAAGCCCGGGGCACTGAAGCTTTCTTT.

This chain joins TRBV10-3 and TRBJ1-1; D gene unclear. Trimming removed 2 bases at V and 2 bases at J, with 12 bases between. Per germline, CDR1 ENHRY and CDR2 SYGVKD. The CDR3 totals 15 residues. The CDR3 loop reads CAISEPGRHNTEAFF. The CDR3 DNA is TGTGCCATCAGTGAGCCCGGAAGACATAACACTGAAGCTTTCTTT.

This clone came up many times. The V call is TRBV29-1, the J call TRBJ2-7; the match to TRBD1 covers 10 bases. CDR1 and CDR2 (germline): SQVTM, ANQGSEA. The CDR3 has 13 amino acids. Unmatched junction bases numbered 4, after V lost 7 bases and J lost 1 base. The CDR3 is CSAWDRGSYEQYF. CDR3 bases: TGCAGCGCCTGGGACAGGGGATCCTACGAGCAGTACTTC.

This clone was observed a few times. The V and J genes are TRBV19 and TRBJ2-7; TRBD2 matches 10 bases. The CDR3 runs to 16 residues. V was pared by 3 bases and J by 5 bases, with 10 bases of the junction left unmatched. CDR1 LNHDA and CDR2 SQIVND come from the germline V gene (reference sequence). The CDR3 sequence: CASSIPSPSGSHEQYF. The CDR3 DNA reads as TGTGCCAGTAGTATCCCCTCGCCTAGCGGGAGCCACGAGCAGTACTTC. Full variable domain (remainder filled in from reference TRBV19 and TRBJ2-7): DGGITQSPKYLFRKEGQNVTLSCEQNLNHDAMYWYRQDPGQGLRLIYYSQIVNDFQKGDIAEGYSVSREKKESFPLTVTSAQKNPTAFYLCASSIPSPSGSHEQYFGPGTRLTVT.

The genes are TRBV5-1 and TRBJ2-3; 7 bases fit TRBD1. V shed 4 bases, J shed 3 bases, and the junction held 8 bases outside the gene matches. This CDR3 has 15 amino acids. CDR1 and CDR2 (germline): SGHRS, YFSETQ. The CDR3 loop is CASSTGQVSTDTQYF. CDR3 sequence (DNA): TGCGCCAGCAGCACTGGACAGGTCTCGACAGATACGCAGTATTTT.

The gene calls are TRBV5-8 and TRBJ2-1; 13 nucleotides align to TRBD2. The V gene end was trimmed by 4 bases and the J gene end by 9 bases; junction bases not matched to a gene: 10. The CDR3 length is 16 residues. In germline, CDR1 is SGHTS, CDR2 YDEGEE. The DNA for the CDR3 is TGTGCCAGCAGCATGGGACTAGCGGGAATGGGGCGTGAGCAGTTCTTC. Translating gives CASSMGLAGMGREQFF.

The DNA for the CDR3 is TGCGCCAGCAGCTCAGACCCCGTCGGGGAAGATACGCAGTATTTT. This sequence encodes CASSSDPVGEDTQYF. The gene calls are TRBV5-1 and TRBJ2-3, with D possibly being TRBD2 (5 bases). Deletions cut 3 bases from V and 5 bases from J, with 16 bases between. The CDR3 totals 15 residues. Germline V CDR1 and CDR2: SGHRS, YFSETQ.

This clone has only a few counts. The rearrangement joins TRBV7-2 to TRBJ2-5, with 8 bases fitting TRBD2. The V gene's germline CDR1 is SGHTA and CDR2 FQGNSA. The CDR3 spans 14 residues. Unmatched junction bases numbered 6, after V lost 4 bases and J lost 5 bases. The CDR3 is CASSSSGSGETQYF. The CDR3 DNA reads TGTGCCAGCAGCTCCAGCGGGAGTGGTGAGACCCAGTACTTC.

The chain recombines TRBV18 with TRBJ2-6; 8 bases align to TRBD1. Trimming cost V 6 bases and J 0 bases; bases outside gene matches: 7. This CDR3 has 17 residues. Germline V lookup: CDR1 KGHSH, CDR2 LQKENI. The CDR3 here is CASSKGTGYSGANVLTF. CDR3 DNA sequence: TGTGCCAGCTCCAAAGGGACAGGCTACTCTGGGGCCAACGTCCTGACTTTC. Filled out from reference TRBV18 and TRBJ2-6, the complete variable domain reads NAGVMQNPRHLVRRRGQEARLRCSPMKGHSHVYWYRQLPEEGLKFMVYLQKENIIDESGMPKERFSAEFPKEGPSILRIQQVVRGDSAAYFCASSKGTGYSGANVLTFGAGSRLTVL.

This clone was seen only a few times. The chain is built from TRBV10-3 and TRBJ1-1; 9 bases are a match to TRBD1. The CDR3 has 16 residues. The germline V gene has CDR1 ENHRY and CDR2 SYGVKD. V was pared by 5 bases and J by 5 bases, with 12 bases of the junction left unmatched. CDR3 DNA: TGTGCCATCAGTAACGGACCGGGACAGGGTAAGACTGAAGCTTTCTTT. Its translation is CAISNGPGQGKTEAFF.

There are a few counts of this clone. J is TRBJ1-5 and V is TRBV2; D may be TRBD1 (5 bases). The CDR3 runs 13 residues. Looked up from germline, CDR1 is SNHLY and CDR2 is FYNNEI. V was shortened by 7 bases and J by 3 bases, with 10 bases between the two germline ends. CDR3 loop: CASKDTNNQPQHF. DNA of the CDR3: TGTGCCAGCAAGGACACCAACAATCAGCCCCAGCATTTT.

The chain employs TRBV9 and TRBJ2-5, with D hard to call. Deletions cut 0 bases from V and 3 bases from J, with 6 bases between. This CDR3 region has 13 residues. CDR1 and CDR2 (germline): SGDLS, YYNGEE. The CDR3 DNA sequence: TGTGCCAGCAGCGTAGATCCCGAAGAGACCCAGTACTTC. Translated, it gives CASSVDPEETQYF.

The rearrangement links TRBV28 to TRBJ1-5; 11 bases are a match to TRBD1. V dropped 2 bases and J dropped 6; count of bases not matched to a gene: 9. The CDR3 runs to 17 residues. CDR1 is MDHEN and CDR2 is SYDVKM in the germline V gene. This chain's CDR3 is CASSLPRTGGLGQPQHF. The CDR3 region has the DNA TGTGCCAGCAGTTTACCCAGGACAGGGGGCTTGGGTCAGCCCCAGCATTTT.

This clone occurred a few times. The chain couples TRBV2 to TRBJ2-7; TRBD1 is a possible D gene (6 bases). This CDR3 has 14 amino acids. Trimming took 5 bases from V and 5 from J, leaving 16 bases between them. In germline, CDR1 is SNHLY, CDR2 FYNNEI. This CDR3 is CASSSFSGVDEQYF. The CDR3 DNA sequence: TGTGCCAGCAGTAGCTTCTCAGGGGTGGACGAGCAGTACTTC.

This clone was recorded a few times. The chain combines TRBV7-9 with TRBJ2-1, with D possibly being TRBD2 (6 bases). The CDR3 has 12 residues. The germline V and J ends were trimmed by 6 bases and 7 bases, with 10 bases remaining between them. Germline loops: CDR1 SEHNR, CDR2 FQNEAQ (reference sequence). Written as DNA, the CDR3 is TGTGCCAGCAGGCGGGAAGGTAATGAGCAGTTCTTC. Amino acids: CASRREGNEQFF.

This clone was recorded a few times. The gene calls are TRBV2 and TRBJ1-5; tentatively, D is TRBD1 (6 bases). The ends were cut back, 6 bases at V and 7 bases at J, with 13 bases in the middle. The CDR3 has 13 amino acids. Germline V CDR1 and CDR2: SNHLY, FYNNEI. CDR3: CASSEDQGQPQHF. The CDR3 nucleotides read TGTGCCAGCAGCGAGGATCAGGGGCAGCCCCAGCATTTT.

Of note for this clone: A read error is likely, as this CDR3 ends without the conserved phenylalanine or tryptophan. The V gene is TRBV30, the J gene TRBJ2-3; no firm D call. V was cut by 5 bases and J by 4 bases, with 13 bases left in between. The CDR3 contains 13 residues. Germline-derived CDR1 and CDR2 are GTSNPN and SVGIG (reference sequence). CDR3 in amino acids: CAWGGWAPDTQYS. The CDR3 DNA reads as TGTGCCTGGGGTGGCTGGGCACCAGATACGCAGTATTCT.

This sequence joins TRBV6-4 and TRBJ2-1; weak D call: TRBD2 (6 bases). V lost 5 bases, J lost 0 bases, and 14 bases lay in between. The length of the CDR3 is 16 residues. The germline gives CDR1 MRHNA, CDR2 SNTAGT. The CDR3 sequence: CASSREPGYSYNEQFF. The CDR3 DNA sequence: TGTGCCAGCAGTCGGGAGCCGGGTTACTCCTACAATGAGCAGTTCTTC.

This clone was recorded a few times. This chain links TRBV5-1 with TRBJ2-1; 9 bases align to TRBD2. V shed 3 bases and J 4 bases; nucleotides not matched to a gene: 8. From germline, CDR1 is SGHRS and CDR2 YFSETQ. The CDR3 is 16 amino acids. The CDR3 DNA is TGCGCCAGCAGCTGGACCGGGACTAGCCCATACAATGAGCAGTTCTTC. Its protein product is CASSWTGTSPYNEQFF. Variable domain in full (rest from reference TRBV5-1 and TRBJ2-1): KAGVTQTPRYLIKTRGQQVTLSCSPISGHRSVSWYQQTPGQGLQFLFEYFSETQRNKGNFPGRFSGRQFSNSRSEMNVSTLELGDSALYLCASSWTGTSPYNEQFFGPGTRLTVL.